This T cell receptor beta chain was documented in a study of human T cells and chemical hapten exposure. Note on this clonotype: Antigen specificity is unknown.

Time point indicated: patch test 1, 2 weeks after DPC sensitization. The treatment was: therapeutic diphenylcyclopropenone sensitization with weekly scalp DPC. TCRdb ran MiXCR on the RACE reads and lists one entry per CDR3 protein. This sample carries about 120,000 distinct CDR3 sequences, around an eighth of them seen once, and the ten largest clones take around 1.5%. Study observations and caveats: Healthy individuals' immune responses may differ from those of donors, who had alopecia.

The length of the CDR3 is 11 residues. Germline V gene data show CDR1 as SNHLY and CDR2 as FYNNEI. V was shortened by 5 bases and J by 12 bases, with 14 bases between the two germline ends. Sequencing was performed on whole blood, taken in connection with sensitization to the hapten diphenylcyclopropenone (DPC). The TCR originated in a woman aged 45-65 years with alopecia areata. Some clones in this sample may be carry-over from other donors' samples. This chain links TRBV2 with TRBJ2-7, with D tentatively TRBD1 (6 bases). CDR3 amino acids: CASSPDRIPYF. Written as DNA, the CDR3 is TGTGCCAGCAGTCCAGACAGGATACCGTACTTC.